These 23 T cell receptor beta chains were all obtained from the same sample, sequenced in a study of T-cell reconstitution after alpha-beta-depleted transplantation in children. Construction of the TCRbeta library involved unique molecular identifiers. MiXCR was run by TCRdb on the PCR reads, yielding one entry per CDR3 protein. This sample has 440,000 or so distinct CDR3 sequences, with about 45% found just once. Here the sequenced sample was PBMCs, taken before TCRalphabeta/CD19-depleted stem cell transplant. These receptors were obtained from a girl aged 2-10 years with aplastic anemia, due to receive a stem cell transplant.

The chain uses TRBV7-9 and TRBJ1-2; possibly TRBD1 for D (6 bases). The CDR3 is 13 residues long. Germline loops: CDR1 SEHNR, CDR2 FQNEAQ (reference sequence). CDR3 coding DNA: TGTGGCACAGAGGGGGGGCCGGGCTATGGCTACACCTTC. Translation gives CGTEGGPGYGYTF.

This clonotype turned up a few times. The chain carries TRBV6-1 and TRBJ1-6, with 8 nucleotides matching TRBD1. The CDR3 consists of 13 residues. The V segment lost 6 bases and the J segment 10 bases; nucleotides outside the gene matches: 5. Germline V gene lookup returns CDR1 MNHNS and CDR2 SASEGT. The CDR3 sequence is CASRSTGVSPLHF. DNA for the CDR3: TGTGCCAGCAGATCGACAGGGGTGTCACCCCTCCACTTT.

This clonotype was observed many times. This chain connects TRBV28 to TRBJ2-5; no clear D. The CDR3 has 13 residues. Germline CDR1 reads MDHEN; CDR2 reads SYDVKM. V was shortened by 8 bases and J by 5 bases, with 15 bases between the two germline ends. CDR3 nucleotides: TGTGCCAGCTCTCAACCCCCCAGGGAGACCCAGTACTTC. Translation gives CASSQPPRETQYF.

The V call is TRBV6-2 or TRBV6-3, the J call TRBJ2-5; D is possibly TRBD1 (6 bases). Germline V CDR1 and CDR2: MNHEY, SVGEGT. The V end lost 5 bases, the J end lost 5 bases, and 9 bases lay between the germline ends. The CDR3 is 12 amino acids. CDR3 loop: CASSMQGETQYF. The CDR3 bases are TGTGCCAGCAGTATGCAGGGGGAGACCCAGTACTTC.

This clonotype was observed a handful of times. This sequence joins TRBV5-1 and TRBJ2-5, with no clear D. The CDR3 runs 11 residues. Germline V gene data show CDR1 as SGHRS and CDR2 as YFSETQ. Trimming took off 4 bases at V and 3 bases at J, with 4 bases between the two ends. CDR3 region: CASSIEETQYF. CDR3 bases: TGCGCCAGCAGCATTGAAGAGACCCAGTACTTC.

V usage is TRBV12-3 or TRBV12-4 and J usage is TRBJ2-3; TRBD2 agrees at 8 bases. After removal of 5 bases from V and 1 base from J, the junction contained 5 bases not matched to a gene. The CDR3 is made up of 15 amino acids. CDR3 sequence: CASSPGTRRTDTQYF. Written as DNA, the CDR3 is TGTGCCAGCAGTCCCGGGACTAGACGCACAGATACGCAGTATTTT.

The chain links TRBV20-1 to TRBJ2-4, with 11 bases that match TRBD2. The CDR3 consists of 15 residues. The ends lost 0 bases at V and 9 bases at J; junction bases unmatched: 7. Germline CDR1 reads DFQATT; CDR2 reads SNEGSKA (reference sequence). CDR3: CSARDTSGGRVIQYF. In DNA form, the CDR3 reads TGCAGTGCTAGAGATACTAGCGGGGGCAGGGTCATTCAGTACTTC.

V gene TRBV10-3 combines with J gene TRBJ2-5; D may match TRBD1 or TRBD2 (5 bases each). Germline CDR1 is ENHRY and CDR2 is SYGVKD. V lost 2 bases and J lost 5, with 12 bases in between. This CDR3 contains 14 residues. CDR3 nucleotide sequence: TGTGCCATCAGTGAGCCCGGGACCCCGGAGACCCAGTACTTC. Residues: CAISEPGTPETQYF.

With respect to this clonotype: Given a much more abundant clone one base away, this may be a read error. V usage is TRBV5-1 and J usage is TRBJ1-4; D remains ambiguous. Between the trimmed V and J ends, which lost 0 bases and 7 bases, there was a span of 16 bases. Germline V lookup: CDR1 SGHRS, CDR2 YFSETQ. This CDR3 has 16 amino acids. Here the CDR3 DNA reads TGCGCCAGCAGCTTGGACACCTCGTTACCCGGTGAAAAACTGTTTTTT. It codes for CASSLDTSLPGEKLFF.

This clonotype has only a few counts. The V gene is TRBV5-1, the J gene TRBJ1-4; TRBD1 aligns across 11 bases. CDR1 SGHRS and CDR2 YFSETQ come from the germline V gene. This CDR3 spans 15 amino acids. V was clipped by 4 bases and J by 7 bases; unmatched bases: 6. The CDR3 region is CASSDRTGGGEKLFF. As DNA, the CDR3 is TGCGCCAGCAGCGATCGGACAGGGGGCGGTGAAAAACTGTTTTTT.

The V and J genes are TRBV9 and TRBJ2-2, with TRBD2 identical over 11 bases. Germline CDR1 SGDLS, CDR2 YYNGEE. This CDR3 has 18 residues. V lost 0 bases to trimming and J lost 4 bases; unmatched junction nucleotides: 8. This chain's CDR3 is CASSVGSSGLAVTGELFF. In DNA, the CDR3 is TGTGCCAGCAGCGTAGGAAGCTCGGGACTAGCGGTCACCGGGGAGCTGTTTTTT.

This chain uses TRBV29-1 with TRBJ1-1; D uncertain. CDR1 and CDR2 from the germline V gene are SQVTM and ANQGSEA. This CDR3 has 11 residues. Trimming took off 4 bases at V and 8 bases at J, with 11 bases between the two ends. The CDR3 DNA reads TGCAGCGTTGTAAAGGGCACCGAAGCTTTCTTT. As protein: CSVVKGTEAFF.

This chain links TRBV5-1 with TRBJ2-1; 8 bases fit TRBD2. Germline V gives CDR1 SGHRS, CDR2 YFSETQ. Germline trimming cut 7 bases from V and 9 bases from J; bases unmatched to any gene: 9. This CDR3 is 13 amino acids long. The CDR3: CASSLFAGGEQFF. The CDR3, as DNA: TGCGCCAGCTCTCTCTTTGCGGGGGGTGAGCAGTTCTTC.

In this sample, this clonotype turned up a few times. The chain carries TRBV4-2 and TRBJ1-2; TRBD1 aligns across 10 bases. Per the germline V gene, CDR1 is LGHNA and CDR2 is YNFKEQ. The CDR3 spans 14 residues. Germline trimming cut 4 bases from V and 5 bases from J; bases unmatched to any gene: 4. CDR3 in amino acids: CASSPGQGDYGYTF. CDR3 sequence (DNA): TGTGCCAGCAGCCCCGGACAGGGGGATTATGGCTACACCTTC.

V is TRBV29-1 and J is TRBJ1-2; 9 nucleotides agree with TRBD1. Germline V CDR1 and CDR2: SQVTM, ANQGSEA. V lost 6 bases to trimming and J lost 5 bases; unmatched junction nucleotides: 7. The CDR3 loop spans 13 amino acids. Written as DNA, the CDR3 is TGCAGCGTCCCGGACAGGGGAAGATATGGCTACACCTTC. It codes for CSVPDRGRYGYTF. Full variable domain (remainder filled in from reference TRBV29-1 and TRBJ1-2): SAVISQKPSRDICQRGTSLTIQCQVDSQVTMMFWYRQQPGQSLTLIATANQGSEATYESGFVIDKFPISRPNLTFSTLTVSNMSPEDSSIYLCSVPDRGRYGYTFGSGTRLTVV.

The chain uses TRBV20-1 and TRBJ2-7, with TRBD1 identical over 10 bases. The germline CDR1 and CDR2 sequences are DFQATT and SNEGSKA (reference sequence). This CDR3 spans 17 amino acids. V dropped 1 base and J dropped 0; count of bases not matched to a gene: 9. CDR3 protein: CSARGQGAGTNSYEQYF. The CDR3 DNA reads TGCAGTGCTAGAGGACAGGGGGCGGGGACTAACTCCTACGAGCAGTACTTC.

The chain has TRBV5-5 and TRBJ2-3; the D is unclear. Looked up from germline, CDR1 is SGHKS and CDR2 is YYEKEE (reference sequence). V was pared by 4 bases and J by 1 base, with 13 bases between. This CDR3 has 15 residues. The CDR3 reads CASSQEGRGTDTQYF. DNA of the CDR3: TGTGCCAGCAGCCAAGAAGGACGGGGCACAGATACGCAGTATTTT.

This clonotype was seen at least ten times. The rearrangement links TRBV5-1 to TRBJ1-2; the match to TRBD1 covers 8 bases. The CDR3 consists of 14 residues. Trimming removed 0 bases from V and 4 bases from J; junction bases left unmatched: 2. Germline-derived CDR1 and CDR2 are SGHRS and YFSETQ. The CDR3 region has the DNA TGCGCCAGCAGCTTGGGGGGACAGGCCTATGGCTACACCTTC. This translates into CASSLGGQAYGYTF.

The rearrangement uses TRBV20-1 and TRBJ2-7; D not resolved. Trimming left V 4 bases short and J 3 bases short, with 16 bases between. The CDR3 runs 14 residues. Germline CDR1 reads DFQATT; CDR2 reads SNEGSKA (reference sequence). The CDR3 region is CSAMKLMADYEQYF. CDR3 DNA sequence: TGCAGTGCTATGAAGCTTATGGCGGACTACGAGCAGTACTTC.

This clonotype has a count of ten or more. The chain recombines TRBV2 with TRBJ1-2; perhaps TRBD1 as D (5 bases). Germline V gives CDR1 SNHLY, CDR2 FYNNEI. The CDR3 loop spans 13 amino acids. V lost 6 bases and J 8 bases, leaving 16 bases between the germline ends. CDR3 nucleotide sequence: TGTGCCAGCAGAGACGCCCAGGGTCGCGGCTACACCTTC. Translated: CASRDAQGRGYTF.

This clonotype was counted many times. The genes are TRBV4-2 and TRBJ2-7; D gene unclear. Germline V gives CDR1 LGHNA, CDR2 YNFKEQ. With 0 bases removed from V and 1 base from J, the gap between germline ends came to 7 bases. The CDR3 is made up of 14 amino acids. CDR3: CASSQDGQSYEQYF. The CDR3 DNA is TGTGCCAGCAGCCAAGATGGGCAGTCCTACGAGCAGTACTTC.

The V gene is TRBV5-1, the J gene TRBJ2-1, with D possibly matching TRBD1 (7 bases). With 0 bases removed from V and 4 bases from J, the gap between germline ends came to 14 bases. The CDR3 extends over 16 amino acids. From germline, CDR1 is SGHRS and CDR2 YFSETQ. The CDR3 DNA follows: TGCGCCAGCAGCTTGGAAGCCAGGGGGGATTACAATGAGCAGTTCTTC. Encoded protein: CASSLEARGDYNEQFF.

As DNA, the CDR3 is TGTGCCAGCAGCGGAGCCGGGACAGCAACCTACGAGCAGTACTTC. This codes for CASSGAGTATYEQYF. This chain links TRBV25-1 with TRBJ2-7, with TRBD1 matching 7 bases. Losses at the gene ends were 6 bases for V and 2 bases for J; bases not matched to a gene: 10. The CDR3 runs to 15 residues. Germline assignment: CDR1 MGHDK and CDR2 SYGVNS.